This T cell receptor beta chain was captured in a study of regulatory T cells in long-lasting Graves disease. Looking at the study overall: Persistent Graves' disease required over 5 years of antithyroid drugs and positive TSH receptor antibodies. Study-wide findings and caveats: TRBV28, TRBJ1-2 and TRBJ2-5 were favored in persistent disease.

This clonotype has at least ten counts. Its cognate antigen is unknown. Time point defined: persistent/refractory GD, antithyroid drugs over 5 years with positive TRAb. Construction of the TCR library relied on RNA isolated from PBMCs. The ends were cut back, 4 bases at V and 1 base at J, with 12 bases in the middle. The length of the CDR3 is 14 residues. The germline V gene has CDR1 SGHNT and CDR2 YYREEE (reference sequence). CDR3 regions were amplified by Arm-PCR using iRepertoire HTBI primers to build TCR beta libraries. MiXCR, applied by TCRdb to the multiplex PCR reads, yields one record per CDR3 protein. The sample includes about 470,000 distinct CDR3 sequences, 20% to 25% of them seen just once.

This sample comprised peripheral blood mononuclear cells (PBMCs), obtained when the disease was refractory, from a patient treated with antithyroid drugs. The receptor's source is a female donor with Graves disease. The J gene is TRBJ2-7, the V gene TRBV5-4; possible D gene TRBD1, 6 bases. CDR3 sequence reads: CASSLGTFSYEQYF. CDR3 sequence (DNA): TGTGCCAGCAGCCTAGGGACATTTTCCTACGAGCAGTACTTC. Full variable domain (remainder filled in from reference TRBV5-4 and TRBJ2-7): ETGVTQSPTHLIKTRGQQVTLRCSSQSGHNTVSWYQQALGQGPQFIFQYYREEENGRGNFPPRFSGLQFPNYSSELNVNALELDDSALYLCASSLGTFSYEQYFGPGTRLTVT.